The 13 T cell receptor beta chains below come from one sample, sequenced in a study of blood T cell repertoires in COVID-19. Here immunoSEQ multiplex PCR was the method, and the copy in TCRdb shows in-frame clones only, minus some. Of about 160,000 clones detected, about four fifths appear once; the ten largest clones hold more than 7%. The material sequenced was peripheral blood. These receptors were obtained from a woman aged 60 to 75 with COVID-19, enrolled during active disease.

This clone was observed a few times. The chain combines TRBV2 with TRBJ1-5, with TRBD1 matching over 9 bases. The CDR3 is 15 amino acids. Germline CDR1 is SNHLY and CDR2 is FYNNEI. Trimming removed 4 bases from V and 6 bases from J; junction bases left unmatched: 7. CDR3 protein: CASSATGGAGQPQHF. CDR3 in DNA: TGTGCCAGCAGTGCCACAGGGGGCGCGGGTCAGCCCCAGCATTTT.

The V call is TRBV4-2, the J call TRBJ1-4; D perhaps matches TRBD1 (6 bases). The germline V gene has CDR1 LGHNA and CDR2 YNFKEQ. Trimming took 3 bases from V and 8 from J, leaving 19 bases between them. CDR3 length: 16 residues. For the CDR3, the DNA is TGTGCCAGCAGCCAGGGGGCCTCGACCTTGGGGGAAAAACTGTTTTTT. Translated, it gives CASSQGASTLGEKLFF.

The chain is built from TRBV19 and TRBJ2-5, with 14 nucleotides matching TRBD2. CDR1 LNHDA and CDR2 SQIVND come from the germline V gene (reference sequence). The length of the CDR3 is 16 residues. Trimming removed 3 bases from V and 4 bases from J; junction bases left unmatched: 4. CDR3 amino acids: CASSMTSGRGGETQYF. Written as DNA, the CDR3 is TGTGCCAGTAGTATGACTAGCGGGAGGGGGGGAGAGACCCAGTACTTC.

V gene TRBV5-1 combines with J gene TRBJ1-5; 7 bases match TRBD1. Germline values: CDR1 SGHRS, CDR2 YFSETQ. After removal of 0 bases from V and 5 bases from J, the junction contained 5 bases not matched to a gene. The CDR3 totals 15 residues. CDR3 residues: CASSLEGAGDQPQHF. The CDR3 DNA sequence: TGCGCCAGCAGCTTGGAGGGGGCCGGGGATCAGCCCCAGCATTTT.

This chain uses TRBV28 with TRBJ2-3, with D possibly being TRBD1 (5 bases). This CDR3 has 12 amino acids. Germline V gene sequence: CDR1 MDHEN, CDR2 SYDVKM. V lost 8 bases, J lost 3 bases, and 9 bases lay in between. CDR3 nucleotide sequence: TGTGCCAGCTCTAGGGGAACAGATACGCAGTATTTT. This gives the protein CASSRGTDTQYF. Looking up the rest from reference TRBV28 and TRBJ2-3 gives the full variable domain: DVKVTQSSRYLVKRTGEKVFLECVQDMDHENMFWYRQDPGLGLRLIYFSYDVKMKEKGDIPEGYSVSREKKERFSLILESASTNQTSMYLCASSRGTDTQYFGPGTRLTVL.

The CDR3: CASSLGTANTGELFF. The CDR3 nucleotides read TGTGCCAGTAGTCTCGGGACAGCGAACACCGGGGAGCTGTTTTTT. The genes are TRBV19 and TRBJ2-2; 7 nucleotides align to TRBD1. CDR1 is LNHDA, CDR2 SQIVND, per germline (reference sequence). CDR3 length: 15 amino acids. The trim removed 5 bases at V and 0 bases at J, leaving 3 bases unmatched.

The rearrangement uses TRBV2 and TRBJ2-5, with a weak D call TRBD1 (5 bases). This CDR3 is 11 amino acids long. With 11 bases removed from V and 5 bases from J, the gap between germline ends came to 12 bases. Germline CDR1 SNHLY, CDR2 FYNNEI. This chain's CDR3 is CAAAGRETQYF. DNA of the CDR3: TGTGCCGCGGCAGGGCGGGAGACCCAGTACTTC.

This clone was picked up a small number of times. This chain joins TRBV28 and TRBJ1-5; D is unresolved. The germline V gene has CDR1 MDHEN and CDR2 SYDVKM. The V end was cut by 5 bases, the J end by 6 bases, with 14 bases between. This CDR3 region has 14 residues. DNA for the CDR3: TGTGCCAGCAGTACTCCGGCGCCGGGTCAGCCCCAGCATTTT. Translated: CASSTPAPGQPQHF.

This clone was counted once. This rearrangement joins TRBV7-3 to TRBJ2-5; 13 bases are a match to TRBD2. Per the germline V gene, CDR1 is SGHTA and CDR2 is FQGTGA. The CDR3 spans 15 residues. With 5 bases clipped from V and 4 bases from J, the junction kept 4 bases outside the gene matches. The DNA for the CDR3 is TGTGCCAGCAGCCGGGGACTAGCGGGACTAGAGACCCAGTACTTC. It yields the protein CASSRGLAGLETQYF.

The chain joins TRBV7-8 to TRBJ1-1; D call uncertain. Germline CDR1 reads SGHVS; CDR2 reads FQNEAQ. The CDR3 contains 11 residues. The V gene lost 5 bases and the J gene lost 6 bases, with 7 bases spanning the gap. The DNA of the CDR3 is TGTGCCAGCAGCCTGGAGTCTGAAGCTTTCTTT. This gives the protein CASSLESEAFF. Full variable domain (rest looked up from reference TRBV7-8 and TRBJ1-1): GAGVSQSPRYKVAKRGQDVALRCDPISGHVSLFWYQQALGQGPEFLTYFQNEAQLDKSGLPSDRFFAERPEGSVSTLKIQRTQQEDSAVYLCASSLESEAFFGQGTRLTVV.

The rearrangement links TRBV27 to TRBJ2-5; 11 bases map to TRBD2. Germline lookup yields CDR1 MNHEY and CDR2 SMNVEV (reference sequence). The trim removed 4 bases at V and 1 base at J, leaving 8 bases unmatched. There are 17 residues in the CDR3. CDR3 bases: TGTGCCAGCAGTTCCCTAACTAGCGGGGGATTCCAAGAGACCCAGTACTTC. Residues: CASSSLTSGGFQETQYF.

The J gene is TRBJ1-5, the V gene TRBV27; TRBD1 matches 12 bases. With 6 bases clipped from V and 6 bases from J, the junction kept 12 bases outside the gene matches. Germline CDR1 and CDR2: MNHEY and SMNVEV (reference sequence). The CDR3 consists of 17 residues. CDR3 DNA: TGTGCCAGCAGCTCCCCCGGGACAGGGGGCGGAATTCAGCCCCAGCATTTT. Translated, it gives CASSSPGTGGGIQPQHF.

V is TRBV3-1 (or the pseudogene TRBV3-2) and J is TRBJ1-2; D unclear. From germline, CDR1 is LGHDT and CDR2 YNNKEL (reference sequence). Trimming removed 4 bases at V and 6 bases at J, with 12 bases between. This CDR3 has 13 amino acids. CDR3 loop: CASSPGSRDGYTF. The CDR3 nucleotides are TGTGCCAGCAGCCCCGGCTCGAGGGATGGCTACACCTTC.